The T cell receptor (beta chain) described here comes from a study of patients and donors after allogeneic stem cell transplantation. This clonotype has just a few counts. TCRdb passed the RT-PCR reads through MiXCR, listing each CDR3 protein once. The data show 410,000 or so distinct CDR3 sequences, 16% seen once. The sequence was collected from a human donor who was either an allogeneic HSCT recipient or a stem cell or donor lymphocyte infusion donor (not recorded which). It is not recorded whose cells these are; they may come from a transplant donor. Material: blood, either unsorted or a sorted T cell fraction (not recorded which).

CDR3 sequence: CASSSLDREKPEQYF. CDR3 nucleotides: TGTGCCAGCAGCAGCCTGGACAGGGAAAAACCCGAGCAGTACTTC. The chain links TRBV21-1 to TRBJ2-7; TRBD1 was called by the table and not checked on the DNA. TRBV21-1 is an annotated pseudogene. This CDR3 region has 15 residues.